These 27 T cell receptor beta chains came from one sample sequenced in a study of shared clonotypes between healthy human individuals. The data were produced by immunoSEQ multiplex PCR, yet TCRdb's version contains in-frame clones alone and is incomplete. Here the sample spans more than 500,000 clones, about 96% being singletons. Material: naive CD4+ T cells sorted from blood. Indicated subset: CD45RA+ positively selected. All receptors derive from a woman in her 30s in good health.

The rearrangement links TRBV19 to TRBJ2-1, with 12 bases matching TRBD2. CDR1 LNHDA and CDR2 SQIVND come from the germline V gene (reference sequence). J was trimmed by 6 bases and V by 5 bases; bases with no gene match: 11. The CDR3 totals 17 residues. CDR3: CASSLKTGLAGTNEQFF. The CDR3 nucleotides read TGTGCCAGTAGTCTAAAAACTGGACTAGCGGGAACCAATGAGCAGTTCTTC.

The rearrangement links TRBV18 to TRBJ2-7; D perhaps matches TRBD2 (6 bases). V lost 0 bases to trimming and J lost 5 bases, with 11 bases between them. This CDR3 comprises 14 residues. Per the germline V gene, CDR1 is KGHSH and CDR2 is LQKENI. This chain's CDR3 is CASSPPTSYHEQYF. In nucleotides, the CDR3 is TGTGCCAGCTCACCACCAACTAGCTACCACGAGCAGTACTTC.

The gene calls are TRBV4-1 and TRBJ2-5; 9 bases map to TRBD1. The last part of the DNA fits TRBJ2-7 better; the J call may be wrong. CDR1 MGHRA and CDR2 YSYEKL come from the germline V gene. The CDR3 extends over 15 amino acids. The CDR3 coding sequence is TGCGCCAGCAGCCAAACCGGGACAGGGCTTGACGAGCAGTACTTC. Protein: CASSQTGTGLDEQYF.

The chain uses TRBV28 and TRBJ1-3; 7 nucleotides agree with TRBD1. After removal of 3 bases from V and 1 base from J, the junction contained 3 bases not matched to a gene. The CDR3 is made up of 15 amino acids. Germline CDR1 and CDR2: MDHEN and SYDVKM. In DNA, the CDR3 is TGTGCCAGCAGTTTGACAGGGAAATCTGGAAACACCATATATTTT. Its translation: CASSLTGKSGNTIYF.

The chain uses TRBV16 and TRBJ1-5; D call uncertain. V lost 2 bases and J 9 bases, leaving 11 bases between the germline ends. Germline CDR1 is KGHSY and CDR2 is FQNENV. CDR3 length: 13 amino acids. DNA for the CDR3: TGTGCCAGCAGCCAAGTGCAAAGAAGGCCCCAGCATTTT. Residues: CASSQVQRRPQHF.

The J gene is TRBJ1-1, the V gene TRBV28; D is perhaps TRBD1 (5 bases). Germline CDR1 MDHEN, CDR2 SYDVKM. The CDR3 loop spans 15 amino acids. The germline V and J ends were trimmed by 5 bases and 8 bases, with 21 bases remaining between them. This CDR3 is CASSPSGAGYWEAFF. DNA for the CDR3: TGTGCCAGCAGTCCGAGCGGGGCAGGCTATTGGGAAGCTTTCTTT.

The sample holds a few counts of this clone. V is TRBV11-2 and J is TRBJ2-7; D unclear. The CDR3 sequence is 12 residues long. The V and J ends lost 5 bases and 1 base respectively, with 6 bases between them. The germline CDR1 and CDR2 sequences are SGHAT and FQNNGV. The CDR3 sequence: CASSQESYEQYF. The CDR3 DNA reads as TGTGCCAGCAGCCAAGAGTCCTACGAGCAGTACTTC. The full variable domain, in which reference TRBV11-2 and TRBJ2-7 provide the parts outside the CDR3, is EAGVAQSPRYKIIEKRQSVAFWCNPISGHATLYWYQQILGQGPKLLIQFQNNGVVDDSQLPKDRFSAERLKGVDSTLKIQPAKLEDSAVYLCASSQESYEQYFGPGTRLTVT.

This clone was recorded only once. The chain employs TRBV5-4 and TRBJ2-7; TRBD2 is a possible D gene (6 bases). The CDR3 runs 16 residues. Trimming removed 0 bases at V and 2 bases at J, with 15 bases between. Germline CDR1 SGHNT, CDR2 YYREEE (reference sequence). The DNA of the CDR3 is TGTGCCAGCAGCTTGGGCTTGAGCGGAGGGACCTACGAGCAGTACTTC. Translating it yields CASSLGLSGGTYEQYF.

V is TRBV5-1 and J is TRBJ1-1, with TRBD1 matching 7 bases. Trimming at V came to 2 bases and at J to 5 bases, leaving 6 bases not matched to a gene. This CDR3 is built from 14 residues. Germline assignment: CDR1 SGHRS and CDR2 YFSETQ. The CDR3 protein is CASSLTGEITEAFF. CDR3 DNA sequence: TGCGCCAGCAGCTTAACAGGGGAGATAACTGAAGCTTTCTTT.

This rearrangement joins TRBV5-6 to TRBJ2-7; D may correspond to TRBD1 or TRBD2 (5 bases each). Per the germline V gene, CDR1 is SGHDT and CDR2 is YYEEEE. V was pared by 1 base and J by 3 bases, with 8 bases between. The CDR3 contains 13 residues. CDR3 bases: TGTGCCAGCAGCTTGTGGGGGTTCTACGAGCAGTACTTC. This sequence encodes CASSLWGFYEQYF.

The chain uses TRBV19 and TRBJ2-2; 8 bases map to TRBD2. Per the germline V gene, CDR1 is LNHDA and CDR2 is SQIVND (reference sequence). The ends lost 1 base at V and 7 bases at J; junction bases unmatched: 8. This CDR3 region has 16 residues. CDR3 nucleotide sequence: TGTGCCAGTAGTATAGGATCCGGGAGGGGTGTCGGGGAGCTGTTTTTT. This gives the protein CASSIGSGRGVGELFF.

This rearrangement joins TRBV11-2 to TRBJ2-1, with D tentatively TRBD1 or TRBD2 (6 bases each). The germline V gene has CDR1 SGHAT and CDR2 FQNNGV. The CDR3 extends over 16 amino acids. The germline V and J ends were trimmed by 0 bases and 7 bases, with 16 bases remaining between them. In DNA form, the CDR3 reads TGTGCCAGCAGCTTAGATCTCCCGGGGGCTGGAAATGAGCAGTTCTTC. As protein: CASSLDLPGAGNEQFF.

The sample holds one count of this clone. J is TRBJ1-3 and V is TRBV2, with D perhaps matching TRBD1 (5 bases). V shed 0 bases and J shed 1 base, with 19 bases lying between them. Germline V lookup: CDR1 SNHLY, CDR2 FYNNEI. The CDR3 runs to 19 residues. The CDR3 region is CASSEAQGTPFFSGNTIYF. In nucleotides, the CDR3 is TGTGCCAGCAGTGAAGCGCAGGGAACGCCATTTTTTTCTGGAAACACCATATATTTT.

V gene TRBV9 combines with J gene TRBJ1-1, with 10 bases fitting TRBD1. Germline CDR1 is SGDLS and CDR2 is YYNGEE. This CDR3 comprises 15 residues. V was pared by 4 bases and J by 4 bases, with 7 bases of the junction left unmatched. The CDR3 sequence is CASSLGGQGSTEAFF. CDR3 DNA: TGTGCCAGCAGCCTCGGGGGACAGGGGAGCACTGAAGCTTTCTTT.

The chain carries TRBV7-3 and TRBJ2-5; 7 bases are shared with TRBD2. CDR1 is SGHTA and CDR2 is FQGTGA in the germline V gene. The junction had 8 bases not matched to a gene; V was cut back by 6 bases and J by 1 base. The CDR3 length is 15 residues. The CDR3 sequence is CASSSSGGTQETQYF. The CDR3 nucleotides read TGTGCCAGCAGTTCATCCGGGGGGACCCAAGAGACCCAGTACTTC.

The chain uses TRBV6-1 and TRBJ2-4; D is unclear. CDR1 and CDR2 (germline): MNHNS, SASEGT. The CDR3 runs 17 residues. V was trimmed by 2 bases and J by 0 bases, leaving 14 bases between them. Written as DNA, the CDR3 is TGTGCCAGCAGTGAAATCTTGCGGATCCTAGCCAAAAACATTCAGTACTTC. Its protein is CASSEILRILAKNIQYF.

V gene TRBV19 combines with J gene TRBJ2-4; D is ambiguous. V lost 0 bases, J lost 6 bases, and 9 bases lay in between. Germline CDR1 is LNHDA and CDR2 is SQIVND (reference sequence). The CDR3 covers 14 residues. The CDR3 protein is CASSIDLSRNIQYF. The DNA for the CDR3 is TGTGCCAGTAGTATAGATCTATCCCGAAACATTCAGTACTTC.

The chain uses TRBV6-4 and TRBJ1-1, with a tentative D call TRBD1 (6 bases). CDR3 length: 16 amino acids. Trimming took off 2 bases at V and 1 base at J, with 14 bases between the two ends. The germline V gene has CDR1 MRHNA and CDR2 SNTAGT. This CDR3 reads CASSDNIRGRNTEAFF. DNA for the CDR3: TGTGCCAGCAGTGACAATATCAGGGGCCGGAACACTGAAGCTTTCTTT.

The chain recombines TRBV18 with TRBJ1-2; D gene ambiguous. Deletions cut 1 base from V and 4 bases from J, with 13 bases between. The CDR3 length is 15 residues. Per the germline V gene, CDR1 is KGHSH and CDR2 is LQKENI. CDR3: CASSPLGGRSYGYTF. As DNA, the CDR3 is TGTGCCAGCTCACCACTGGGTGGCAGGAGCTATGGCTACACCTTC.

This sequence joins TRBV11-2 and TRBJ2-7; D ambiguous. CDR3 length equals 14 residues. Germline values: CDR1 SGHAT, CDR2 FQNNGV. V lost 2 bases, J lost 6 bases, and 14 bases lay in between. CDR3 coding DNA: TGTGCCAGCAGCTTAATCTCCTCCGAGACCGAGCAGTACTTC. Amino acid sequence: CASSLISSETEQYF.

The chain links TRBV6-6 to TRBJ2-5; 7 nucleotides agree with TRBD1. J lost 7 bases, V lost 5 bases, and 16 bases had no gene match. This CDR3 is 16 amino acids long. Germline-derived CDR1 and CDR2 are MNHNY and SVGAGI (reference sequence). CDR3 DNA sequence: TGTGCCAGCAGTCTTCCTACCGGGACAGCCCCCAGGACCCAGTACTTC. Amino acids: CASSLPTGTAPRTQYF.

The gene calls are TRBV6-5 and TRBJ2-7; weak D call: TRBD1 (6 bases). The V gene lost 5 bases and the J gene lost 0 bases, with 14 bases spanning the gap. This CDR3 region has 15 residues. Germline CDR1 MNHEY, CDR2 SVGAGI. CDR3 residues: CASSKGQLSSYEQYF. In DNA, the CDR3 is TGTGCCAGCAGTAAAGGACAGTTGAGCTCCTACGAGCAGTACTTC.

The rearrangement uses TRBV28 and TRBJ2-5; D remains ambiguous. This CDR3 is built from 15 residues. In germline, CDR1 is MDHEN, CDR2 SYDVKM. The V end was cut by 7 bases, the J end by 1 base, with 16 bases between. The CDR3: CASIQADWLQETQYF. CDR3 nucleotide sequence: TGTGCCAGCATCCAAGCCGACTGGCTCCAAGAGACCCAGTACTTC.

The chain has TRBV9 and TRBJ2-7; 13 bases are a match to TRBD2. Germline-derived CDR1 and CDR2 are SGDLS and YYNGEE. The J segment lost 0 bases and the V segment lost 3 bases, leaving 3 bases of the junction unmatched. This CDR3 region has 16 residues. For the CDR3, the DNA is TGTGCCAGCAGCGCTCGGACTAGCGGGAGCTCCTACGAGCAGTACTTC. Translation: CASSARTSGSSYEQYF. The whole variable domain, remainder taken from reference TRBV9 and TRBJ2-7, is DSGVTQTPKHLITATGQRVTLRCSPRSGDLSVYWYQQSLDQGLQFLIQYYNGEERAKGNILERFSAQQFPDLHSELNLSSLELGDSALYFCASSARTSGSSYEQYFGPGTRLTVT.

The rearrangement joins TRBV28 to TRBJ1-5, with D possibly being TRBD1 (5 bases). This CDR3 spans 15 amino acids. Trimming shortened V by 2 bases and J by 5 bases, and 13 bases separated the two germline ends. The V gene's germline CDR1 is MDHEN and CDR2 SYDVKM. The CDR3 coding sequence is TGTGCCAGCAGTTTACTGAGGGGACCCGATCAGCCCCAGCATTTT. Its protein is CASSLLRGPDQPQHF.

The rearrangement joins TRBV28 to TRBJ2-4, with D possibly being TRBD2 (5 bases). CDR1 and CDR2 (germline): MDHEN, SYDVKM. Trimming left V 6 bases short and J 0 bases short, with 12 bases between. CDR3 length equals 15 residues. In DNA form, the CDR3 reads TGTGCCAGCAGCCCCTTCGGGGTAGCCAAAAACATTCAGTACTTC. It is translated as CASSPFGVAKNIQYF. The variable domain in full, with the rest retrieved from reference TRBV28 and TRBJ2-4, is DVKVTQSSRYLVKRTGEKVFLECVQDMDHENMFWYRQDPGLGLRLIYFSYDVKMKEKGDIPEGYSVSREKKERFSLILESASTNQTSMYLCASSPFGVAKNIQYFGAGTRLSVL.

The chain combines TRBV28 with TRBJ2-5, with 7 nucleotides matching TRBD2. The CDR3 sequence is 12 residues long. CDR1 is MDHEN, CDR2 SYDVKM, per germline. The V and J ends lost 11 bases and 5 bases, in that order; junction bases with no gene match: 8. As DNA, the CDR3 is TGTGCCTCCGGCGGGAGAGGGGAGACCCAGTACTTC. Its protein is CASGGRGETQYF.